The clone carrying this TCR beta chain appeared a few times. What it binds is not known. It was with a sample-barcoded 5' primer and a J-beta primer mix that a second PCR of about 6 to 12 cycles was run. TCRdb processed the 5' RACE reads anew with MiXCR; each CDR3 protein has one entry. The sample yields 1.2 million to 1.5 million distinct CDR3 sequences, roughly 40% seen once. This CDR3 has 11 amino acids. Germline CDR1 and CDR2: SQVTM and ANQGSEA. V dropped 7 bases and J dropped 4 bases, with 11 bases sitting between them. This entry belongs to a study of blood T cells in healthy people across ages. Study results and limitations: TCR beta diversity per million T cells fell roughly linearly with age. Comparison with aged donors showed that long-lived donors had more naive CD4+ cells and higher diversity. The percentage of naive T cells correlated strongly with TCR beta diversity.

The sequence came from a woman between 18 and 30 years old in good health. The chain uses TRBV29-1 and TRBJ2-7; no clear D gene. Input material: blood. The CDR3 spells CSALFSYEQYF. The CDR3 region has the DNA TGCAGCGCCCTCTTTTCGTACGAGCAGTACTTC.